This is a list of T cell receptor beta chains from one sample in a study of identifying expanded T cells in peripheral blood. Some clones are missing from TCRdb's copy, which holds only in-frame ones; the method was immunoSEQ multiplex PCR. Among approximately 83,000 clones, more than 75% were seen once, and the ten largest hold 4.5%. The sample was blood. The receptors stem from a person between 18 and 70 years old in good health. The CDR3 runs from the conserved cysteine through the conserved F or W.

V gene	J gene	CDR3 protein
TRBV7-9	TRBJ1-1	CASSRFSARVNTEAFF
TRBV19	TRBJ1-1	CASSHRAEAFF
TRBV19	TRBJ1-4	CASSDRGTNEKLFF
TRBV30	TRBJ1-2	CASETGLRGYTF
TRBV19	TRBJ1-1	CATARMNTEAFF
TRBV9	TRBJ1-1	CASSGGATEAFF
TRBV11-2	TRBJ2-5	CASSLDPLSRSGETQYF
TRBV5-5	TRBJ2-5	CASSLLGGETQYF
TRBV18	TRBJ1-2	CASSPQSGKVKGYTF
TRBV27	TRBJ2-7	CASSFLDSYEQYF
TRBV18	TRBJ2-7	CASSPEFERGGPFSYEQYF
TRBV5-1	TRBJ2-3	CASSPRDRVTDTQYF
TRBV7-2	TRBJ2-4	CASSLGTGRHIQYF
TRBV7-8	TRBJ2-4	CASSPRVERRGVAKNIQYF
TRBV19	TRBJ2-3	CASSIVGGADTQYF
TRBV6-1	TRBJ1-5	CASSEFIGSQPQHF
TRBV5-8	TRBJ1-5	CASSLGSYSNQPQHF
TRBV7-2	TRBJ1-2	CASRVGPGTNLGYTF
TRBV7-2	TRBJ1-1	CASSLVRFTEAFF
TRBV11-2	TRBJ2-7	CASSLHPPQGRAFYEQYF
TRBV19	TRBJ2-6	CASSIWGANVLTF
TRBV7-2	TRBJ2-7	CASSLGTSGSYEQYF
TRBV29-1	TRBJ1-1	CSVGEAFF
TRBV6-1	TRBJ2-4	CASSVLVAKNIQYF
TRBV19	TRBJ1-1	CASSISGWTEAFF
TRBV25-1	TRBJ1-2	CASSDNGVNYGYTF
TRBV5-1	TRBJ1-4	CASSFFGTGNEKLFF
TRBV27	TRBJ1-1	CASSERGGVTEAFF
TRBV4-3	TRBJ2-6	CASSPWRPGAKSGANVLTF
TRBV6-6	TRBJ2-2	CASHGGAGGELFF
TRBV6-6	TRBJ1-6	CASSYGQRSPLHF
TRBV6-5	TRBJ2-1	CASSSYGSSYNEQFF
TRBV5-5	TRBJ2-1	CASSVQGVFLNEQFF
TRBV11-3	TRBJ2-5	CASSLDAPSVQETQYF
TRBV30	TRBJ2-3	CAWSVGLSTDTQYF
TRBV2	TRBJ2-1	CASSDSRDRSSYNEQFF
TRBV7-2	TRBJ1-1	CASSLSPGAGTEAFF
TRBV11-2	TRBJ2-7	CASSPNVGEAYEQYF
TRBV7-6	TRBJ1-1	CASSYSRGMNTEAFF
TRBV14	TRBJ1-5	CASSQGFAWELQPQHF
TRBV5-1	TRBJ2-4	CASSQSTRTLLGAKNIQYF
TRBV10-3	TRBJ1-1	CAIKEGPSTEAFF
TRBV11-3	TRBJ2-1	CASRSGTEYNEQFF
TRBV4-2	TRBJ1-1	CASSLQVDTEAFF
TRBV30	TRBJ2-4	CAWSVKNIQYF
TRBV7-2	TRBJ2-7	CASSSTTGIPYEQYF
TRBV25-1	TRBJ2-7	CASSEARQGGDEQYF
TRBV5-6	TRBJ1-5	CASSLQDQPQHF
TRBV11-2	TRBJ2-7	CASSSRVTGGTQYF
TRBV7-2	TRBJ2-1	CASSSGQGRGNEQFF
TRBV7-8	TRBJ2-1	CASSPNTGMDEQFF
TRBV29-1	TRBJ2-3	CSVARDRGIDTQYF
TRBV27	TRBJ2-7	CASSATLGTGPRYEQYF
TRBV7-2	TRBJ2-7	CASSLYYEQYF
TRBV11-3	TRBJ2-2	CASSPTRSPGELFF
TRBV4-1	TRBJ1-2	CASSQVAGRNYGYTF
TRBV7-9	TRBJ1-2	CASSRKIPFTGYGYTF
TRBV7-2	TRBJ1-2	CASRFQAPRGYTF
TRBV11-2	TRBJ1-5	CASSLGASSNQPQHF